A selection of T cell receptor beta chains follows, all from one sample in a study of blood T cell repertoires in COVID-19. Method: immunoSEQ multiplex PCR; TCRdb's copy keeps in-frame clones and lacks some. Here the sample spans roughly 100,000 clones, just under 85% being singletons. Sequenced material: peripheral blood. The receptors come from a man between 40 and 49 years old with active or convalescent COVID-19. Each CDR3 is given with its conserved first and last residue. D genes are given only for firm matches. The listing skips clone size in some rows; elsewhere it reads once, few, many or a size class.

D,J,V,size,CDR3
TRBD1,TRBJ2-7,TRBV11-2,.,CASSSWTGGGYEQYF
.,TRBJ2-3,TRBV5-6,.,CASSSTPGLGAQYF
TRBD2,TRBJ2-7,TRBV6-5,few,CASSWGAGGIYEQYF
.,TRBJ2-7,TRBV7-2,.,CASSSDGQTYEQYF
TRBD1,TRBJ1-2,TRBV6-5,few,CASKTGDLNYGYTF
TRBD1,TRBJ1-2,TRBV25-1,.,CASSETGGSNYGYTF
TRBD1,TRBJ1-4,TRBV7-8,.,CASSLDRTGPEKLFF
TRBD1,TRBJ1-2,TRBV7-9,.,CASRLDRNYGYTF
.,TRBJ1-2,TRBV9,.,CASSPLGANYGYTF
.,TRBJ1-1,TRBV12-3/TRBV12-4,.,CASSPTANTEAFF
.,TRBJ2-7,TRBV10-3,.,CAISEDPRYEQYF
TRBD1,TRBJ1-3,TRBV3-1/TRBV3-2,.,CASSLQGAYGNTIYF
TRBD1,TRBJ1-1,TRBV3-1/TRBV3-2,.,CASSQQGAGEAFF
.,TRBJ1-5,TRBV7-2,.,CASSAQGSPQHF
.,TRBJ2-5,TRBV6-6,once,CASSYFANSGTQYF